This paragraph reports one TCR beta chain. These data are taken from a study of monozygotic twins with inflammatory bowel disease. Germline values: CDR1 SGHDT, CDR2 YYEEEE. This CDR3 contains 13 residues. TCRdb reanalyzed the 5' RACE reads, giving one entry per CDR3 protein sequence and no DNA. Its table records around 450,000 distinct CDR3 sequences. The receptor comes from a human donor with ulcerative colitis or Crohn's disease, or a healthy co-twin of an affected twin (not recorded which). Specimen: blood. V is TRBV5-6 and J is TRBJ2-3. CDR3 region: CASSLTSVDTQYF.